One and the same sample provided the 24 T cell receptor beta chains below, sequenced in a study of beta chain features in type 1 diabetes (dated by TCRdb to the late 2010s). Receptor libraries were prepared by the immunoSEQ multiplex PCR assay. The entire isolated RNA was reverse transcribed using the High Capacity cDNA Reverse Transcription Kit, and thus expressed TCRB transcripts were sequenced. The clones in this table, taken by TCRdb from immuneACCESS, are in-frame only. Not every clone is retained; where verified, under half of the shortfall comes from an unresolved V gene, and the cause of the rest is unknown. The sample data list about 260,000 clones, and under 70% of these were observed just once. The ten largest clones add up to 0.053% of the sample. Sequencing was carried out using naive CD4+ T cells from blood. Taken with the paper, the label for cell subset or site translates to: true naive CD4+ T cells. The receptor source for this set is a man aged 25 to 45 in good health.

This sequence joins TRBV14 and TRBJ2-2; D is possibly TRBD1 (5 bases). This CDR3 has 13 amino acids. Germline loops: CDR1 SGHDN, CDR2 FVKESK. V was pared by 5 bases and J by 7 bases, with 11 bases between. The CDR3 region has the DNA TGTGCCAGCAGCACTCAGGGAATCGGGGAGCTGTTTTTT. Protein: CASSTQGIGELFF.

With regard to this clone: At the DNA level, this CDR3 is encoded by other sequences in the same sample as well. The chain links TRBV30 to TRBJ1-1; no clear D gene. V was cut by 2 bases and J by 4 bases, with 5 bases left in between. CDR3 length: 11 amino acids. Germline values: CDR1 GTSNPN, CDR2 SVGIG (reference sequence). CDR3 DNA: TGTGCCTGGAGTAGACGCACTGAAGCTTTCTTT. As protein: CAWSRRTEAFF.

The chain links TRBV10-3 to TRBJ2-3; the match to TRBD2 covers 7 bases. Germline V gives CDR1 ENHRY, CDR2 SYGVKD. CDR3 length equals 15 residues. After removal of 4 bases from V and 5 bases from J, the junction contained 9 bases not matched to a gene. This chain's CDR3 is CAISGWRGTQDTQYF. In nucleotides, the CDR3 is TGTGCCATCAGTGGTTGGCGGGGGACTCAAGATACGCAGTATTTT.

The rearrangement uses TRBV19 and TRBJ2-6; 7 bases are shared with TRBD1. Germline lookup yields CDR1 LNHDA and CDR2 SQIVND (reference sequence). The CDR3 has 16 residues. Trimming at V came to 6 bases and at J to 4 bases, leaving 9 bases not matched to a gene. The DNA for the CDR3 is TGTGCCAGTAGCTCTACAGGGGAGTTGGGGGCCAACGTCCTGACTTTC. Translating gives CASSSTGELGANVLTF. The entire variable domain, with the rest obtained from reference TRBV19 and TRBJ2-6, is as follows: DGGITQSPKYLFRKEGQNVTLSCEQNLNHDAMYWYRQDPGQGLRLIYYSQIVNDFQKGDIAEGYSVSREKKESFPLTVTSAQKNPTAFYLCASSSTGELGANVLTFGAGSRLTVL.

The rearrangement uses TRBV18 and TRBJ1-1; 7 bases are a match to TRBD1. This CDR3 comprises 14 residues. The trim removed 2 bases at V and 0 bases at J, leaving 0 bases unmatched. CDR1 and CDR2 (germline): KGHSH, LQKENI. The CDR3 DNA sequence: TGTGCCAGCTCACCAACAGGGGTGAACACTGAAGCTTTCTTT. Residues: CASSPTGVNTEAFF.

This chain connects TRBV9 to TRBJ2-1; D not resolved. Germline CDR1 reads SGDLS; CDR2 reads YYNGEE. V was pared by 0 bases and J by 7 bases, with 8 bases between. This CDR3 region has 13 residues. CDR3 DNA sequence: TGTGCCAGCAGCGTAGGATATGAGAATGAGCAGTTCTTC. Its translation is CASSVGYENEQFF.

Comment on this clone: This specimen includes other DNA sequences encoding the same CDR3. The chain links TRBV30 to TRBJ2-5, with D uncertain. Trimming removed 0 bases from V and 3 bases from J, with 2 bases in between. CDR1 is GTSNPN and CDR2 is SVGIG in the germline V gene (reference sequence). There are 11 residues in the CDR3. The CDR3 loop reads CAWSVKETQYF. For the CDR3, the DNA is TGTGCCTGGAGTGTTAAAGAGACCCAGTACTTC.

The chain has TRBV16 and TRBJ1-5; no clear D. CDR3 size: 14 residues. V lost 4 bases, J lost 4 bases, and 11 bases lay in between. From germline, CDR1 is KGHSY and CDR2 FQNENV. CDR3 coding DNA: TGTGCCAGCAGCCGGGTGTCCCGGAATCAGCCCCAGCATTTT. Protein sequence: CASSRVSRNQPQHF.

The chain recombines TRBV25-1 with TRBJ1-4; 7 positions agree with TRBD1. The germline V gene encodes CDR1 MGHDK and CDR2 SYGVNS. V lost 6 bases and J lost 8; bases outside the gene matches: 9. CDR3 length: 14 residues. The CDR3 sequence: CASRPTGSKEKLFF. The CDR3 DNA is TGTGCCAGCAGGCCGACAGGGTCCAAGGAAAAACTGTTTTTT. Based on the CDR3 plus reference TRBV25-1 and TRBJ1-4, the full variable domain is EADIYQTPRYLVIGTGKKITLECSQTMGHDKMYWYQQDPGMELHLIHYSYGVNSTEKGDLSSESTVSRIRTEHFPLTLESARPSHTSQYLCASRPTGSKEKLFFGSGTQLSVL.

V is TRBV6-4 and J is TRBJ2-1; a possible D gene is TRBD2 (5 bases). The CDR3 loop spans 15 amino acids. Per the germline V gene, CDR1 is MRHNA and CDR2 is SNTAGT. The V end lost 6 bases, the J end lost 1 base, and 13 bases lay between the germline ends. CDR3 coding DNA: TGTGCCAGCAGCCTTAGCGCGATGTCCTACAATGAGCAGTTCTTC. It codes for CASSLSAMSYNEQFF.

This rearrangement joins TRBV7-2 to TRBJ2-1; TRBD2 matches 10 bases. Germline CDR1 and CDR2: SGHTA and FQGNSA. Losses at the gene ends were 6 bases for V and 5 bases for J; bases not matched to a gene: 10. The CDR3 runs 16 residues. The CDR3 bases are TGTGCCAGCAGACGTACCCGGACTAGCGGACACAATGAGCAGTTCTTC. Its translation: CASRRTRTSGHNEQFF.

The chain uses TRBV7-2 and TRBJ1-2, with D possibly TRBD1 on 5 matching bases. CDR3 length equals 13 residues. Germline-derived CDR1 and CDR2 are SGHTA and FQGNSA. Trimming left V 1 base short and J 6 bases short, with 9 bases between. CDR3 residues: CASSLEGVHGYTF. CDR3 DNA sequence: TGTGCCAGCAGCTTAGAAGGGGTGCATGGCTACACCTTC.

This clone was detected a few times. The chain employs TRBV30 and TRBJ2-2; TRBD2 aligns across 10 bases. CDR1 GTSNPN and CDR2 SVGIG come from the germline V gene (reference sequence). The CDR3 is 14 amino acids. J gave up 7 bases and V 5 bases, and 7 bases lay outside the gene matches. The CDR3 protein is CAWQGLATVGELFF. The CDR3 bases are TGTGCCTGGCAGGGACTAGCGACGGTCGGGGAGCTGTTTTTT.

The chain employs TRBV9 and TRBJ2-3, with TRBD2 identical over 8 bases. Germline-derived CDR1 and CDR2 are SGDLS and YYNGEE. CDR3 length: 15 amino acids. Losses at the gene ends were 3 bases for V and 1 base for J; bases not matched to a gene: 4. This CDR3 reads CASSETSVGTDTQYF. Written as DNA, the CDR3 is TGTGCCAGCAGCGAGACTAGCGTGGGCACAGATACGCAGTATTTT.

J is TRBJ2-1 and V is TRBV7-9, with D possibly TRBD1 on 5 matching bases. Germline-derived CDR1 and CDR2 are SEHNR and FQNEAQ (reference sequence). V dropped 2 bases and J dropped 4 bases, with 6 bases sitting between them. The CDR3 covers 13 residues. Here the CDR3 reads CASSLRGYNEQFF. Here the CDR3 DNA reads TGTGCCAGCAGCTTAAGGGGATACAATGAGCAGTTCTTC.

The chain couples TRBV4-3 to TRBJ2-5; no reliable D call. Germline lookup yields CDR1 LGHNA and CDR2 YSLEER. CDR3 size: 15 residues. With 4 bases removed from V and 2 bases from J, the gap between germline ends came to 14 bases. The CDR3 sequence: CASSPSWERQETQYF. The CDR3 DNA is TGCGCCAGCAGCCCCTCCTGGGAACGGCAAGAGACCCAGTACTTC.

The CDR3: CAILAGGTNEQFF. CDR3 in DNA: TGTGCCATCTTAGCGGGGGGCACTAATGAGCAGTTCTTC. The chain carries TRBV6-6 and TRBJ2-1; 10 bases line up with TRBD2. Germline lookup yields CDR1 MNHNY and CDR2 SVGAGI (reference sequence). CDR3 length equals 13 residues. V lost 10 bases, J lost 7 bases, and 7 bases stayed unmatched.

This chain connects TRBV27 to TRBJ2-7; D ambiguous. The ends were cut back, 2 bases at V and 0 bases at J, with 11 bases in the middle. This CDR3 is built from 15 residues. CDR1 and CDR2 (germline): MNHEY, SMNVEV (reference sequence). The CDR3: CASSLAVGSSYEQYF. CDR3 DNA sequence: TGTGCCAGCAGTTTAGCAGTCGGTAGCTCCTACGAGCAGTACTTC.

This clone was recorded a few times. The sample carries other DNA sequences with the same CDR3. The rearrangement links TRBV29-1 to TRBJ2-5, with D tentatively TRBD1 or TRBD2 (5 bases each). The CDR3 is 11 residues long. Germline CDR1 and CDR2: SQVTM and ANQGSEA. The ends were cut back, 3 bases at V and 4 bases at J, with 6 bases in the middle. As DNA, the CDR3 is TGCAGCGTTGAGAGGGGAGAGACCCAGTACTTC. Its translation: CSVERGETQYF.

The chain links TRBV13 to TRBJ2-3, with 7 positions matching TRBD2. The CDR3 contains 16 residues. Trimming removed 0 bases from V and 4 bases from J; junction bases left unmatched: 7. Germline V lookup: CDR1 PRHDT, CDR2 FYEKMQ (reference sequence). The CDR3: CASSLGRGAGADTQYF. For the CDR3, the DNA is TGTGCCAGCAGCTTAGGCCGCGGGGCGGGAGCAGATACGCAGTATTTT.

The chain uses TRBV5-4 and TRBJ2-1, with TRBD2 matching over 10 bases. The CDR3 sequence is 18 residues long. V was clipped by 0 bases and J by 0 bases; unmatched bases: 6. Looked up from germline, CDR1 is SGHNT and CDR2 is YYREEE (reference sequence). CDR3 sequence (DNA): TGTGCCAGCAGCTTGGGACTGCTAGCGGGAGCCTCCTACAATGAGCAGTTCTTC. It translates to CASSLGLLAGASYNEQFF.

This clone was recorded a few times. J is TRBJ1-5 and V is TRBV2, with a weak D call TRBD1 (5 bases). Trimming left V 4 bases short and J 2 bases short, with 9 bases between. The CDR3 loop spans 14 amino acids. Germline CDR1 SNHLY, CDR2 FYNNEI. In DNA, the CDR3 is TGTGCCAGCAGTGTCGGCAGGGGCAATCAGCCCCAGCATTTT. Its protein is CASSVGRGNQPQHF. Full variable domain (missing parts from reference TRBV2 and TRBJ1-5): EPEVTQTPSHQVTQMGQEVILRCVPISNHLYFYWYRQILGQKVEFLVSFYNNEISEKSEIFDDQFSVERPDGSNFTLKIRSTKLEDSAMYFCASSVGRGNQPQHFGDGTRLSIL.

This chain uses TRBV10-3 with TRBJ2-2; D is perhaps TRBD1 (6 bases). V was pared by 6 bases and J by 6 bases, with 8 bases between. The CDR3 has 12 amino acids. The germline CDR1 and CDR2 sequences are ENHRY and SYGVKD. Here the CDR3 reads CAIRAGAGELFF. In DNA form, the CDR3 reads TGTGCCATCAGGGCAGGGGCCGGGGAGCTGTTTTTT.

This chain joins TRBV13 and TRBJ2-2; D might be TRBD1 (6 bases). The CDR3 contains 13 residues. Trimming took 1 base from V and 11 from J, leaving 11 bases between them. Germline V lookup: CDR1 PRHDT, CDR2 FYEKMQ (reference sequence). Here the CDR3 reads CASSLAAGVELFF. In DNA, the CDR3 is TGTGCCAGCAGCTTAGCAGCAGGGGTAGAGCTGTTTTTT.